This T cell receptor (beta chain) was captured by sequencing in a study of blood T cell repertoires in COVID-19. Germline V gene sequence: CDR1 SGHTA, CDR2 FQGNSA. The CDR3 consists of 15 residues. Trimming removed 5 bases from V and 6 bases from J, with 20 bases in between. The protocol was immunoSEQ multiplex PCR, while the TCRdb copy is restricted to in-frame clones and leaves out a portion. The profile covers tens of thousands of clones, with approximately 71% appearing a single time and about a sixth taken by the ten largest. This clone was seen only a few times. The clonotype comes from a human donor in a cohort sampled during active COVID-19. The chain links TRBV7-2 to TRBJ2-7; a possible D gene is TRBD1 (6 bases). Specimen: peripheral blood. In DNA form, the CDR3 reads TGTGCCAGCAGCCCCCGTGGAGCTGGGGGCGTCGAGCAGTACTTC. This translates into CASSPRGAGGVEQYF.